These 10 T cell receptor beta chains were sequenced from one sample in a study of T cells in Graves' hyperthyroidism and ophthalmopathy. Amplification of TCR beta CDR3 regions was performed using RNA transcripts as template. TCR CDR3 regions were first amplified by RT-PCR with HTBI primers. TCRdb itself ran the multiplex PCR reads through MiXCR, one entry per CDR3 protein. The sample includes about 640,000 distinct CDR3 sequences, less than 25% seen only once; the top ten take 34%. Sequenced sample: blood. The receptor set was obtained from a man aged 30-40 years with Graves' ophthalmopathy.

This clonotype was recorded a few times. This sequence joins TRBV18 and TRBJ2-5, with 11 bases lining up with TRBD2. The CDR3 spans 16 residues. The germline V gene has CDR1 KGHSH and CDR2 LQKENI. Trimming took 6 bases from V and 3 from J; bases not matched to a gene: 9. The CDR3 spells CASSPTSGRREETQYF. CDR3 nucleotides: TGTGCCAGCTCTCCCACTAGCGGGAGACGAGAAGAGACCCAGTACTTC.

The chain couples TRBV6-1 to TRBJ2-1; D gene ambiguous. The CDR3 has 11 residues. Germline V gene lookup returns CDR1 MNHNS and CDR2 SASEGT. Trimming took off 8 bases at V and 10 bases at J, with 12 bases between the two ends. The CDR3 nucleotides read TGTGCCAGCGCCGGGCTTCCGGAGCAGTTCTTC. This sequence encodes CASAGLPEQFF.

This clonotype showed up many times. This chain joins TRBV3-1 and TRBJ2-1, with 10 positions matching TRBD1. The V segment lost 0 bases and the J segment 7 bases; nucleotides outside the gene matches: 3. The CDR3 sequence is 15 residues long. The germline V gene encodes CDR1 LGHDT and CDR2 YNNKEL (reference sequence). The CDR3 bases are TGTGCCAGCAGCCAAGAGGGACAGGGGAGGAATGAGCAGTTCTTC. As protein: CASSQEGQGRNEQFF.

The rearrangement uses TRBV27 and TRBJ2-5; 8 bases map to TRBD2. Germline loops: CDR1 MNHEY, CDR2 SMNVEV (reference sequence). Trimming cost V 7 bases and J 5 bases; bases outside gene matches: 12. The CDR3 has 15 amino acids. The CDR3 nucleotides read TGTGCCAGCACCTCGTGGCTAGCGGGTTCCGAGACCCAGTACTTC. Amino acid sequence: CASTSWLAGSETQYF.

The chain carries TRBV7-8 and TRBJ1-6, with TRBD1 matching over 7 bases. Germline CDR1 is SGHVS and CDR2 is FQNEAQ. Trimming removed 5 bases from V and 0 bases from J; junction bases left unmatched: 10. The CDR3 consists of 18 residues. The chain's CDR3 is CASSDRQGRGSYNSPLHF. DNA of the CDR3: TGTGCCAGCAGCGATCGACAGGGTCGGGGCTCCTATAATTCACCCCTCCACTTT.

This clonotype has only a few counts. This rearrangement joins TRBV5-1 to TRBJ2-2, with D hard to call. V gave up 4 bases and J gave up 0 bases, with 19 bases separating them. The CDR3 runs to 18 residues. The germline gives CDR1 SGHRS, CDR2 YFSETQ. The CDR3 DNA reads TGCGCCAGCAGCCCAGAGGTGGTTGCGGTGGCGAACACCGGGGAGCTGTTTTTT. Translating gives CASSPEVVAVANTGELFF.

This sequence joins TRBV19 and TRBJ1-5, with TRBD1 as a possible D gene (6 bases). This CDR3 spans 16 amino acids. V was clipped by 2 bases and J by 3 bases, with 14 bases between them. Per germline, CDR1 LNHDA and CDR2 SQIVND (reference sequence). CDR3 sequence: CASSIFGGQVNQPQHF. CDR3 bases: TGTGCCAGTAGTATATTTGGGGGGCAGGTCAATCAGCCCCAGCATTTT. The full variable domain, its missing parts supplied by reference TRBV19 and TRBJ1-5, is DGGITQSPKYLFRKEGQNVTLSCEQNLNHDAMYWYRQDPGQGLRLIYYSQIVNDFQKGDIAEGYSVSREKKESFPLTVTSAQKNPTAFYLCASSIFGGQVNQPQHFGDGTRLSIL.

This clonotype appeared many times. The V gene is TRBV7-9, the J gene TRBJ2-1; TRBD1 matches 7 bases. The trim removed 2 bases at V and 8 bases at J, leaving 9 bases unmatched. The germline V gene has CDR1 SEHNR and CDR2 FQNEAQ (reference sequence). The CDR3 sequence is 15 residues long. The CDR3 sequence: CASSLRRQGDDEQFF. As DNA, the CDR3 is TGTGCCAGCAGCTTACGGCGACAGGGTGATGATGAGCAGTTCTTC.

This clonotype appeared a few times. The chain recombines TRBV20-1 with TRBJ2-3; TRBD2 matches at 7 bases. Germline V gene lookup returns CDR1 DFQATT and CDR2 SNEGSKA (reference sequence). The length of the CDR3 is 14 residues. V was clipped by 6 bases and J by 0 bases; unmatched bases: 6. The CDR3 DNA sequence: TGCAGTGCCCGCCAGCGGGAAAGCACAGATACGCAGTATTTT. Protein sequence: CSARQRESTDTQYF.

Many counts were recorded for this clonotype. CDR3 amino acids: CASSQPKQYF. CDR3 nucleotides: TGTGCCAGCTCCCAACCTAAGCAGTACTTC. The chain links TRBV2 to TRBJ2-7; D gene ambiguous. V was trimmed by 8 bases and J by 8 bases, leaving 10 bases between them. The CDR3 is made up of 10 amino acids. In germline, CDR1 is SNHLY, CDR2 FYNNEI.